The TCR beta chain described here comes from a study of blood T cell repertoires in COVID-19. The wider study: Spain, Italy and the United States supplied samples that represented acute and convalescent COVID-19. PBMCs, B-cell-depleted T cells, or T cells were the source of the cDNA or gDNA that made up the material.

Trimming cost V 8 bases and J 0 bases; bases outside gene matches: 12. Per germline, CDR1 SNHLY and CDR2 FYNNEI. The CDR3 totals 16 residues. TCRdb keeps only in-frame clones here, not all; method: immunoSEQ multiplex PCR. The repertoire holds about 87,000 clones, with roughly four fifths as singletons. This clone was seen a few times. This receptor was obtained from a woman in her seventies with acute or convalescent COVID-19. The chain has TRBV2 and TRBJ1-1, with TRBD1 matching 7 bases. Sequencing input: peripheral blood. The CDR3 coding sequence is TGTGCCAGCTGGAGGGCAGGGGGATTGATGAACACTGAAGCTTTCTTT. Amino acids: CASWRAGGLMNTEAFF. Supplemented by reference TRBV2 and TRBJ1-1, the full variable domain reads EPEVTQTPSHQVTQMGQEVILRCVPISNHLYFYWYRQILGQKVEFLVSFYNNEISEKSEIFDDQFSVERPDGSNFTLKIRSTKLEDSAMYFCASWRAGGLMNTEAFFGQGTRLTVV.